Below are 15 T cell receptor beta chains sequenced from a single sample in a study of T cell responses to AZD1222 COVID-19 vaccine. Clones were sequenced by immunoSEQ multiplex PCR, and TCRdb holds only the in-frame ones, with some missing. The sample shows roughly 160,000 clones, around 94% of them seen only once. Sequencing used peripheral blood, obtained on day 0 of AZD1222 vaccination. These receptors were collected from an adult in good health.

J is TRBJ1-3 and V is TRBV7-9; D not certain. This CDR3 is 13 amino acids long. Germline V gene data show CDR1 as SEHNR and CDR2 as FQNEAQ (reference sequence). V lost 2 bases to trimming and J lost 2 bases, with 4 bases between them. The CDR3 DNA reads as TGTGCCAGCAGCTTATATCCTGGAAACACCATATATTTT. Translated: CASSLYPGNTIYF.

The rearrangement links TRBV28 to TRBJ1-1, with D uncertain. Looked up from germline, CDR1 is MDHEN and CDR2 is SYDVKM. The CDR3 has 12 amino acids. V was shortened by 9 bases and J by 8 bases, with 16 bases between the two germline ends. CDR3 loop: CASLDGLTEAFF. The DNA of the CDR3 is TGTGCCAGTTTGGATGGCCTTACGGAAGCTTTCTTT.

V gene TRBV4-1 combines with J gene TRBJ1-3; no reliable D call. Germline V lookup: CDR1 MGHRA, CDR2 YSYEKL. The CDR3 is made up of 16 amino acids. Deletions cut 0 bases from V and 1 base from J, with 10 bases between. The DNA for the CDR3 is TGCGCCAGCAGCCAAGATTGGGGTGTGTCTGGAAACACCATATATTTT. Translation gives CASSQDWGVSGNTIYF.

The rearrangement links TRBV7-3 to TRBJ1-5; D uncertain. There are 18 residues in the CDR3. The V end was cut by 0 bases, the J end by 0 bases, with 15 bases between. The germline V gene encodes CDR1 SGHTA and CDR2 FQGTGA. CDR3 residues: CASSLTDLGRNSNQPQHF. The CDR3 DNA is TGTGCCAGCAGCTTAACTGACCTCGGACGGAATAGCAATCAGCCCCAGCATTTT. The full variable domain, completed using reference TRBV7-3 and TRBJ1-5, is GAGVSQTPSNKVTEKGKYVELRCDPISGHTALYWYRQSLGQGPEFLIYFQGTGAADDSGLPNDRFFAVRPEGSVSTLKIQRTERGDSAVYLCASSLTDLGRNSNQPQHFGDGTRLSIL.

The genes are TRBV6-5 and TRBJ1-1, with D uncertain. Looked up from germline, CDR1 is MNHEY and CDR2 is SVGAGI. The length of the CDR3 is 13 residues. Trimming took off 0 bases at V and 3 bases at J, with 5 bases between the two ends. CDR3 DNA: TGTGCCAGCAGTTACTCGAAGGACACTGAAGCTTTCTTT. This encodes CASSYSKDTEAFF.

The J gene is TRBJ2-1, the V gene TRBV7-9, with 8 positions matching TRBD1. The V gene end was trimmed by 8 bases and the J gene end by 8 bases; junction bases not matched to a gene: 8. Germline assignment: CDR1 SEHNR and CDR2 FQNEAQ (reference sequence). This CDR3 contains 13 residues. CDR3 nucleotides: TGTGCCAGCGGCGGCGACAGGGGCGATGAGCAGTTCTTC. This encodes CASGGDRGDEQFF.

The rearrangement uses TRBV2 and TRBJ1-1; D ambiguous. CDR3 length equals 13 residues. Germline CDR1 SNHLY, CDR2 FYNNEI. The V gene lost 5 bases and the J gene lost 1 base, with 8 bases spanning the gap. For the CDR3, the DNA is TGTGCCAGCAGTCTCGACAAGAACACTGAAGCTTTCTTT. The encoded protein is CASSLDKNTEAFF.

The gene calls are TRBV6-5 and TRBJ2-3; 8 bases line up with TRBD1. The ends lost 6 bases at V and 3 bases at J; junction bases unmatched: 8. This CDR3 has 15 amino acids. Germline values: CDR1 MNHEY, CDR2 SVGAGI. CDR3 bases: TGTGCCAGCAGCCACCGGGACAGGTCGACAGATACGCAGTATTTT. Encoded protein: CASSHRDRSTDTQYF.

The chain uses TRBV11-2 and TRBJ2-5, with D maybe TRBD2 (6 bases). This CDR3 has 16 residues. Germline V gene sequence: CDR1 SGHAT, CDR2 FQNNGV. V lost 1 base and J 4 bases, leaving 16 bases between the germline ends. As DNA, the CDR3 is TGTGCCAGCAGCTTAGGAGGTCGTAGCGGAGGAGAGACCCAGTACTTC. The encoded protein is CASSLGGRSGGETQYF. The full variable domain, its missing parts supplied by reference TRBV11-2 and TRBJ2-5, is EAGVAQSPRYKIIEKRQSVAFWCNPISGHATLYWYQQILGQGPKLLIQFQNNGVVDDSQLPKDRFSAERLKGVDSTLKIQPAKLEDSAVYLCASSLGGRSGGETQYFGPGTRLLVL.

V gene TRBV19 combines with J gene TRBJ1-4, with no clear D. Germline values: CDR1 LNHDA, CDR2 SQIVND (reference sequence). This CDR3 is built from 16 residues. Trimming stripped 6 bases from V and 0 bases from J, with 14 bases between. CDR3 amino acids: CASSDLDFATNEKLFF. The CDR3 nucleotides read TGTGCCAGTAGCGACCTTGACTTCGCAACTAATGAAAAACTGTTTTTT.

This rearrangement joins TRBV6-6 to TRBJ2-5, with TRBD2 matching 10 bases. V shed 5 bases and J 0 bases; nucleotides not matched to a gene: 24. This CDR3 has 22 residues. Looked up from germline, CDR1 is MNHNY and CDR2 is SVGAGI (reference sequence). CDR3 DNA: TGTGCCAGCAGTCCCAGCCCAATGGACAGGGCTAGCGGGGGAGATTACCAAGAGACCCAGTACTTC. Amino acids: CASSPSPMDRASGGDYQETQYF.

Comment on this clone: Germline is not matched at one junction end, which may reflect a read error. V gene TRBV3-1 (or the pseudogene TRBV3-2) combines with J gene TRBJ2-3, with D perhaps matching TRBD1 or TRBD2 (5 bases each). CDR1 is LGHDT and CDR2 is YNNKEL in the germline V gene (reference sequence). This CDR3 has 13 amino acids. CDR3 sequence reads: CASSQPRDGGVNF. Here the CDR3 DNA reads TGTGCCAGCAGCCAACCCCGGGACGGCGGCGTAAATTTT.

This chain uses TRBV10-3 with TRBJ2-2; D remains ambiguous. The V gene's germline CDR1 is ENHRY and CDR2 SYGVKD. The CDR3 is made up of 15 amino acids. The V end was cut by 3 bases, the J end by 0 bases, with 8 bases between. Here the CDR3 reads CAISEGSANTGELFF. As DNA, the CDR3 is TGTGCCATCAGTGAAGGTTCGGCGAACACCGGGGAGCTGTTTTTT.

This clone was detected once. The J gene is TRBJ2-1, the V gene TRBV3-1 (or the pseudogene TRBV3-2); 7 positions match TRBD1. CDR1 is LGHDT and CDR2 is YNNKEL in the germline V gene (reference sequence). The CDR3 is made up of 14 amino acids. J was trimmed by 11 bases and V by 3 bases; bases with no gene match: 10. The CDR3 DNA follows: TGTGCCAGCAGCCAGATTAGCAGGGGGATGCAGCAGTTCTTC. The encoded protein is CASSQISRGMQQFF.

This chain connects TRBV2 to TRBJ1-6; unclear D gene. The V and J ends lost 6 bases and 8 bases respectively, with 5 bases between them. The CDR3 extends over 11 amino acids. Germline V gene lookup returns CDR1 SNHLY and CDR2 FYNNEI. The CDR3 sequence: CASSSDSPLHF. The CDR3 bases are TGTGCCAGCAGCAGTGATTCACCCCTCCACTTT.